A selection of T cell receptor beta chains follows, all from one sample in a study of T cell responses to AZD1222 COVID-19 vaccine. Libraries were prepared by immunoSEQ multiplex PCR; TCRdb keeps only in-frame clonotypes and omits some of them. The data contain around 110,000 clones, over 75% of them singletons. Source: peripheral blood, taken on day 0 of MenACWY control vaccination. The origin of the receptors is an adult in good health. The CDR3 runs from the conserved cysteine through the conserved F or W. Each record gives: V gene, D gene, J gene, CDR3 protein. D genes are given only for firm matches.

v_gene: TRBV6-6; d_gene: .; j_gene: TRBJ2-2; CDR3aa: CASSYSGGRSAGELFF
v_gene: TRBV19; d_gene: .; j_gene: TRBJ1-1; CDR3aa: CASSGPGTLGMNTEAFF
v_gene: TRBV2; d_gene: .; j_gene: TRBJ1-3; CDR3aa: CASSVPGTPSSGNTIYF
v_gene: TRBV5-1; d_gene: TRBD1; j_gene: TRBJ1-2; CDR3aa: CASRSTGLGWGGYTF
v_gene: TRBV4-2; d_gene: TRBD1; j_gene: TRBJ1-2; CDR3aa: CASSRPDRENYGYTF
v_gene: TRBV9; d_gene: TRBD1; j_gene: TRBJ2-3; CDR3aa: CASSPGQGIVTDTQYF
v_gene: TRBV30; d_gene: TRBD1; j_gene: TRBJ1-6; CDR3aa: CAWSAGRGEYNSPLHF
v_gene: TRBV9; d_gene: TRBD1; j_gene: TRBJ2-7; CDR3aa: CASSVAPLDRLGYEQYF
v_gene: TRBV4-3; d_gene: TRBD1; j_gene: TRBJ2-7; CDR3aa: CASSQLTGGTYEQYF
v_gene: TRBV6-5; d_gene: .; j_gene: TRBJ2-3; CDR3aa: CASSWGRRPDTQYF
v_gene: TRBV7-2; d_gene: .; j_gene: TRBJ1-3; CDR3aa: CASSFGGGNTIYF
v_gene: TRBV6-2/TRBV6-3; d_gene: .; j_gene: TRBJ2-7; CDR3aa: CASSYGGPGRGYEQYF
v_gene: TRBV7-2; d_gene: .; j_gene: TRBJ1-5; CDR3aa: CASNYGGPNQPQHF
v_gene: TRBV7-2; d_gene: TRBD1; j_gene: TRBJ2-5; CDR3aa: CASSLGRGREETQYF
v_gene: TRBV30; d_gene: TRBD1; j_gene: TRBJ1-1; CDR3aa: CAWSVGGQGALKAFF
v_gene: TRBV7-6; d_gene: TRBD1; j_gene: TRBJ2-7; CDR3aa: CASSYRTGDFKSSYEQYF
v_gene: TRBV7-2; d_gene: TRBD2; j_gene: TRBJ2-1; CDR3aa: CASTTSGGAGEQFF
v_gene: TRBV3-1/TRBV3-2; d_gene: .; j_gene: TRBJ2-2; CDR3aa: CASSLTTSANTGELFF
v_gene: TRBV21-1; d_gene: .; j_gene: TRBJ1-5; CDR3aa: CASREYRGEYQPQHF
v_gene: TRBV27; d_gene: TRBD1; j_gene: TRBJ1-4; CDR3aa: CASSLSRRTGTSGGEKLFF
v_gene: TRBV7-9; d_gene: TRBD1; j_gene: TRBJ1-5; CDR3aa: CASSYGQGGPNQPQHF
v_gene: TRBV7-2; d_gene: .; j_gene: TRBJ2-3; CDR3aa: CASSPGVVRRGDTQYF
v_gene: TRBV7-9; d_gene: .; j_gene: TRBJ2-5; CDR3aa: CASSLGSKETQYF
v_gene: TRBV27; d_gene: TRBD2; j_gene: TRBJ2-3; CDR3aa: CASSSYNPSGQDTQYF
v_gene: TRBV18; d_gene: .; j_gene: TRBJ2-7; CDR3aa: CASSPPSGTYEQYF
v_gene: TRBV24-1; d_gene: TRBD1; j_gene: TRBJ2-1; CDR3aa: CATSDTSGTGYNEQFF
v_gene: TRBV4-3; d_gene: .; j_gene: TRBJ1-1; CDR3aa: CASSQFSGTQNTEAFF
v_gene: TRBV5-1; d_gene: TRBD1; j_gene: TRBJ1-1; CDR3aa: CASSSSRGQTEAFF
v_gene: TRBV19; d_gene: TRBD1; j_gene: TRBJ2-3; CDR3aa: CASRTGIGQVTTTDTQYF
v_gene: TRBV2; d_gene: .; j_gene: TRBJ1-5; CDR3aa: CASSVGFNSNQPQHF
v_gene: TRBV4-3; d_gene: .; j_gene: TRBJ1-5; CDR3aa: CASSSHRGSNQPQHF
v_gene: TRBV6-6; d_gene: TRBD1; j_gene: TRBJ2-2; CDR3aa: CASRTGGTNTGELFF
v_gene: TRBV2; d_gene: TRBD1; j_gene: TRBJ1-1; CDR3aa: CASSRQGTNTEAFF
v_gene: TRBV18; d_gene: .; j_gene: TRBJ1-6; CDR3aa: CASSPPASPLHF
v_gene: TRBV5-5; d_gene: .; j_gene: TRBJ2-7; CDR3aa: CASSFITGTEQYF
v_gene: TRBV28; d_gene: .; j_gene: TRBJ2-3; CDR3aa: CASSGVAPSTDTQYF
v_gene: TRBV7-8; d_gene: TRBD1; j_gene: TRBJ1-3; CDR3aa: CASSRDRGNTIYF
v_gene: TRBV27; d_gene: .; j_gene: TRBJ2-3; CDR3aa: CASSLNRESDTQYF